The 4 T cell receptor beta chains below come from one sample, sequenced in a study of blood T cells in healthy people across ages. Alongside a J-beta primer mix, a sample-barcoded 5' primer served in a second PCR lasting about 7 to 11 cycles. MiXCR was run by TCRdb on the 5' RACE reads, yielding one entry per CDR3 protein. Here the sample spans 550,000 to 750,000 distinct CDR3 sequences, about 21% being singletons. The sample taken for sequencing was blood. These receptors were taken from an older man in good health.

With respect to this clonotype: At one boundary the junction diverges from the germline segment, which might be a read error. The chain uses TRBV7-7 and TRBJ2-5; D might be TRBD1 (5 bases). Gene TRBJ2-1 matches the end of the DNA better, so the J call may be wrong. CDR1 and CDR2 from the germline V gene are SSHAT and FNYEAQ (reference sequence). This CDR3 is 14 amino acids long. In nucleotides, the CDR3 is TGTGCTAGCAGCTTAGGGGTGGCAGACAATGAGCAGTTCTTC. This encodes CASSLGVADNEQFF.

The V call is TRBV20-1, the J call TRBJ2-2; no definite D call. CDR1 and CDR2 from the germline V gene are DFQATT and SNEGSKA (reference sequence). CDR3 size: 14 residues. The V end was cut by 2 bases, the J end by 0 bases, with 7 bases between. The CDR3 sequence is CSARPDSNTGELFF. The CDR3 DNA sequence: TGCAGTGCTAGACCAGATTCGAACACCGGGGAGCTGTTTTTT.

In this sample, this clonotype turned up a few times. The CDR3 spells CSARVGGDVYNEQFF. The CDR3 DNA follows: TGCAGTGCAAGGGTGGGGGGGGATGTCTACAATGAGCAGTTCTTC. The V and J genes are TRBV20-1 and TRBJ2-1; 7 positions match TRBD2. V lost 6 bases to trimming and J lost 3 bases; unmatched junction nucleotides: 11. The germline V gene encodes CDR1 DFQATT and CDR2 SNEGSKA (reference sequence). This CDR3 has 15 residues.

The V call is TRBV6-2 or TRBV6-3, the J call TRBJ2-7; D not resolved. CDR3 length equals 13 residues. V lost 6 bases and J 3 bases, leaving 12 bases between the germline ends. Germline-derived CDR1 and CDR2 are MNHEY and SVGEGT. The CDR3 protein is CASRLTELYEQYF. The DNA of the CDR3 is TGTGCCAGCAGACTGACGGAACTCTACGAGCAGTACTTC.